The 3 T cell receptor beta chains reported below all come from one sample, sequenced in a study of Ad26.COV2.S vaccination and SARS-CoV-2 variants. As to treatment: roughly 19 received Ad26.COV2.S at low or high dose, single or two shots; 5 received placebo; per-sample allocation not given. Samples were taken on day 63 after the first vaccine or placebo injection. Assay: immunoSEQ multiplex PCR; the TCRdb copy retains only in-frame clones and omits some. The sample yields 400,000 to 450,000 clones, roughly 90% seen once. The material was peripheral blood, obtained in a trial of Ad26.COV2.S vaccine versus placebo. These receptors were taken from a person aged 18 to 65 who received the Ad26.COV2.S COVID-19 vaccine or a placebo.

The chain carries TRBV11-2 and TRBJ1-6, with D perhaps matching TRBD1 (5 bases). Germline CDR1 reads SGHAT; CDR2 reads FQNNGV. V was pared by 0 bases and J by 7 bases, with 10 bases between. This CDR3 spans 15 amino acids. This chain's CDR3 is CASSLEWGPNSPLHF. The CDR3 DNA reads TGTGCCAGCAGCTTAGAATGGGGCCCCAATTCACCCCTCCACTTT.

This chain connects TRBV29-1 to TRBJ2-7, with D possibly TRBD1 on 6 matching bases. Germline loops: CDR1 SQVTM, CDR2 ANQGSEA. V was shortened by 3 bases and J by 6 bases, with 15 bases between the two germline ends. This CDR3 contains 13 residues. CDR3 in amino acids: CSVDGTGKGEQYF. The CDR3 DNA is TGCAGCGTTGACGGAACAGGGAAGGGCGAGCAGTACTTC.

This sequence joins TRBV4-3 and TRBJ2-3; D not certain. In germline, CDR1 is LGHNA, CDR2 YSLEER. V lost 1 base to trimming and J lost 2 bases, with 7 bases between them. This CDR3 comprises 14 residues. The DNA for the CDR3 is TGCGCCAGCAGCCAAGGGTCCGCCACAGATACGCAGTATTTT. This gives the protein CASSQGSATDTQYF.